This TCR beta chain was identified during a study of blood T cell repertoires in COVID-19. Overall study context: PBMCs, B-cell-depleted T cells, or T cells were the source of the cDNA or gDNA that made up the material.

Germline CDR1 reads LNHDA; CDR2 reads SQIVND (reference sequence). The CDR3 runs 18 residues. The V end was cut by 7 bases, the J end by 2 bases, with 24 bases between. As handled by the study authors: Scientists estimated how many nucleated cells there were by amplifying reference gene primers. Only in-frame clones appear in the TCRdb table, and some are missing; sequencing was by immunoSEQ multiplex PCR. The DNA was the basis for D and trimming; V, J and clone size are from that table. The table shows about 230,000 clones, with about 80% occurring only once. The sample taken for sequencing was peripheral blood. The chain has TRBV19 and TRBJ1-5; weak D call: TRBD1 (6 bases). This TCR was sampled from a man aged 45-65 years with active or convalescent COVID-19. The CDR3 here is CASTRLQGGGIGNQPQHF. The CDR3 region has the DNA TGTGCCAGTACACGTCTCCAAGGGGGGGGAATTGGCAATCAGCCCCAGCATTTT.